These T cell receptor beta chains were read from a single sample in a study of Ad26.COV2.S vaccination and SARS-CoV-2 variants. Using immunoSEQ multiplex PCR, the repertoire was profiled, and TCRdb retains in-frame clones only, with some absent. The repertoire holds fewer than 800,000 clones, with 70% to 90% as singletons. This material consisted of peripheral blood, taken in a trial of Ad26.COV2.S vaccine versus placebo. The receptors were gathered from a person aged 18-65 years who received the Ad26.COV2.S COVID-19 vaccine or a placebo. CDR3s leave out the opening cysteine and the closing phenylalanine or tryptophan. Fields, in order: V gene, D gene, CDR3 protein. A D gene is named only where the DNA matches it firmly.

TRBV29-1	TRBD2	SVSGKAGLTDTQY
TRBV11-3	TRBD2	ASSPGLAGAQETQY
TRBV6-5	-	ASSPHGETQY
TRBV5-1	TRBD2	ASSELSGRIHETQY
TRBV18	-	ASSPLLQSTNEKLF
TRBV4-2	-	ASSQERGTPGELF
TRBV5-4	TRBD1	ASSDRGPYNEQF
TRBV13	-	ASSGGPSPLH
TRBV7-7	-	AVRKQGRENTGELF
TRBV19	-	ASSMSRSGQPQH
TRBV19	TRBD1	ASSRDRAQPQH
TRBV3-1/TRBV3-2	-	ASWGGQYNSPLH
TRBV3-1/TRBV3-2	TRBD2	ASSQTSGVYNEQF
TRBV11-3	-	ASSLRSGVSAGELF
TRBV6-6	-	ASSYSQGYQPQH
TRBV5-4	-	ASSLAQDRKSISPLH
TRBV3-1/TRBV3-2	-	ASSYDYEQY
TRBV7-2	-	ASSLSRVFAAF
TRBV3-1/TRBV3-2	-	ASSLGRGGNEQF
TRBV30	-	AWSGAYEQY
TRBV5-1	TRBD2	ASRASGRAGETQY
TRBV5-4	-	ASSPALARTDTQY
TRBV27	TRBD2	ASSLSRGLAGAYEQY
TRBV5-6	-	ASSFTSWDGLHTGELF
TRBV6-1	-	ASSETSGFHTGELF
TRBV6-5	-	ASSPGQPSTDTQY
TRBV7-2	-	ASSLAGTVTEAF
TRBV29-1	TRBD1	SGTGGDEQF
TRBV25-1	-	ASSARVNTEAF
TRBV30	-	AWRLNSPLH
TRBV3-1/TRBV3-2	TRBD2	ASSHEAGAGYNEQF
TRBV15	-	ATSRVYFDTQY
TRBV27	-	ASSSGHEQF
TRBV7-8	TRBD2	ASSLDPGGADTQY
TRBV7-2	TRBD1	ASSLGQGGEKLF
TRBV6-5	TRBD1	ASSKQGGSTEAF
TRBV5-4	-	ASSLPPGSGNTIY
TRBV3-1/TRBV3-2	-	ASSQGLDGSSYNEQF
TRBV5-1	-	ASSLESGEQY
TRBV19	-	ASRGQSGSNQPQH
TRBV5-5	-	ASSLVTSGNTIY
TRBV19	-	ASSIEGGYEQY
TRBV18	TRBD2	ASSPVAGGSYNEQF
TRBV27	-	ASSELRGAGGNQPQH
TRBV7-6	TRBD2	ASSPGGSGDINNEQF
TRBV11-3	-	ASSQDSSYNEQF